Presented here are 13 T cell receptor beta chains from one specimen sequenced in a study of T cell responses to AZD1222 COVID-19 vaccine. Profiled with immunoSEQ multiplex PCR; TCRdb holds only in-frame clones, not every one. The data show about 110,000 clones, approximately 94% seen once. The material sequenced was peripheral blood, taken 28 days after the second AZD1222 dose. Receptor source: an adult who received the AZD1222 COVID-19 vaccine.

The chain employs TRBV11-3 and TRBJ2-1; 10 positions agree with TRBD2. Per germline, CDR1 SGHNT and CDR2 YENEEA. The CDR3 covers 16 residues. Trimming cost V 5 bases and J 7 bases; bases outside gene matches: 11. CDR3 nucleotides: TGTGCCAGCAGCCTCCGGGCTAGCGGGAGTGGGAATGAGCAGTTCTTC. Its translation is CASSLRASGSGNEQFF.

V is TRBV7-9 and J is TRBJ1-4; no clear D gene. Trimming took 2 bases from V and 6 from J, leaving 10 bases between them. Per the germline V gene, CDR1 is SEHNR and CDR2 is FQNEAQ (reference sequence). This CDR3 has 14 residues. DNA for the CDR3: TGTGCCAGCAGCTTAAGAGACACCGATGAAAAACTGTTTTTT. Protein sequence: CASSLRDTDEKLFF.

This chain uses TRBV11-2 with TRBJ1-2, with no clear D. V was clipped by 1 base and J by 2 bases, with 8 bases between them. CDR3 length: 14 amino acids. Germline assignment: CDR1 SGHAT and CDR2 FQNNGV. CDR3 sequence: CASSLASGNYGYTF. The CDR3 DNA sequence: TGTGCCAGCAGCTTAGCAAGTGGAAACTATGGCTACACCTTC. Full variable domain (rest looked up from reference TRBV11-2 and TRBJ1-2): EAGVAQSPRYKIIEKRQSVAFWCNPISGHATLYWYQQILGQGPKLLIQFQNNGVVDDSQLPKDRFSAERLKGVDSTLKIQPAKLEDSAVYLCASSLASGNYGYTFGSGTRLTVV.

This clone is a singleton in its sample. V gene TRBV15 combines with J gene TRBJ2-3, with TRBD1 as a possible D gene (6 bases). The CDR3 is made up of 15 amino acids. Germline values: CDR1 LNHNV, CDR2 YYDKDF (reference sequence). Deletions cut 0 bases from V and 4 bases from J, with 11 bases between. Here the CDR3 reads CATSRDHEGADTQYF. CDR3 DNA sequence: TGTGCCACCAGCAGAGATCATGAGGGGGCAGATACGCAGTATTTT.

This chain connects TRBV5-1 to TRBJ1-1, with D unresolved. V lost 1 base and J lost 1, with 8 bases in between. Germline V lookup: CDR1 SGHRS, CDR2 YFSETQ. This CDR3 comprises 14 residues. The CDR3 reads CASSLSPPNTEAFF. The CDR3 coding sequence is TGCGCCAGCAGCTTGTCCCCGCCGAACACTGAAGCTTTCTTT. Drawing the rest from reference TRBV5-1 and TRBJ1-1, the complete variable domain is KAGVTQTPRYLIKTRGQQVTLSCSPISGHRSVSWYQQTPGQGLQFLFEYFSETQRNKGNFPGRFSGRQFSNSRSEMNVSTLELGDSALYLCASSLSPPNTEAFFGQGTRLTVV.

The V and J genes are TRBV2 and TRBJ1-2; 9 bases line up with TRBD1. The CDR3 sequence is 14 residues long. Germline lookup yields CDR1 SNHLY and CDR2 FYNNEI. V was pared by 5 bases and J by 4 bases, with 5 bases of the junction left unmatched. The CDR3 sequence is CASSQQGAAYGYTF. As DNA, the CDR3 is TGTGCCAGCAGTCAACAGGGGGCGGCCTATGGCTACACCTTC.

The chain couples TRBV30 to TRBJ2-4, with TRBD2 matching over 8 bases. With V trimmed by 3 bases and J by 10 bases, 5 bases remained unmatched. The CDR3 totals 12 residues. Germline-derived CDR1 and CDR2 are GTSNPN and SVGIG (reference sequence). In DNA form, the CDR3 reads TGTGCCTGGAGGGTTGGCGGGAGGATTCAGTACTTC. It translates to CAWRVGGRIQYF.

The V gene is TRBV15, the J gene TRBJ1-2; D remains ambiguous. The CDR3 totals 14 residues. The germline CDR1 and CDR2 sequences are LNHNV and YYDKDF (reference sequence). V dropped 0 bases and J dropped 3 bases, with 8 bases sitting between them. The CDR3 spells CATSRDWSHYGYTF. The DNA of the CDR3 is TGTGCCACCAGCAGAGATTGGAGCCACTATGGCTACACCTTC.

The V gene is TRBV18, the J gene TRBJ1-5; 8 bases line up with TRBD1. The CDR3 has 14 residues. Germline V lookup: CDR1 KGHSH, CDR2 LQKENI. Trimming cost V 3 bases and J 8 bases; bases outside gene matches: 6. This chain's CDR3 is CASSPTDRAKPQHF. The CDR3 region has the DNA TGTGCCAGCTCACCGACGGACAGGGCAAAGCCCCAGCATTTT.

V and J are TRBV3-1 (or the pseudogene TRBV3-2) and TRBJ1-2; D possibly corresponds to TRBD1 (6 bases). The germline CDR1 and CDR2 sequences are LGHDT and YNNKEL (reference sequence). V lost 4 bases and J lost 6, with 15 bases in between. The CDR3 has 14 amino acids. In nucleotides, the CDR3 is TGTGCCAGCAGCCTGTTACAGGGAGAGGATGGCTACACCTTC. It yields the protein CASSLLQGEDGYTF.

This clone occurred once. The chain couples TRBV29-1 to TRBJ1-2; no firm D call. The CDR3 consists of 10 residues. V lost 3 bases and J 5 bases, leaving 4 bases between the germline ends. Germline V gene data show CDR1 as SQVTM and CDR2 as ANQGSEA. The CDR3: CSVEKYGYTF. Here the CDR3 DNA reads TGCAGCGTTGAGAAGTATGGCTACACCTTC.

This sequence joins TRBV12-3 or TRBV12-4 and TRBJ1-2; TRBD1 matches at 8 bases. The CDR3 consists of 13 residues. Trimming at V came to 6 bases and at J to 6 bases, leaving 6 bases not matched to a gene. The CDR3 DNA follows: TGTGCCAGCAGACCCGGGACAGGAAATGGCTACACCTTC. Its translation is CASRPGTGNGYTF.

V and J are TRBV4-1 and TRBJ2-3; D call uncertain. The V end lost 1 base, the J end lost 8 bases, and 4 bases lay between the germline ends. Germline assignment: CDR1 MGHRA and CDR2 YSYEKL. This CDR3 is built from 11 residues. DNA for the CDR3: TGCGCCAGCAGCCAAGGCTTTACGCAGTATTTT. Its translation is CASSQGFTQYF.